This entry lists 25 T cell receptor beta chains sequenced from one sample in a study of early T cells in non-severe SARS-CoV-2 infection. TCRdb reprocessed the 5' RACE reads via MiXCR and lists one record per CDR3 protein. The sample yields some 73,000 distinct CDR3 sequences, about an eighth seen once. Input material: whole blood. These receptors were collected from an adult who was a healthcare worker with PCR-confirmed SARS-CoV-2 infection or an uninfected control (not recorded which).

Only a few counts were recorded for this clonotype. The V call is TRBV20-1, the J call TRBJ2-5, with 9 bases matching TRBD2. The germline V gene has CDR1 DFQATT and CDR2 SNEGSKA (reference sequence). V trimming: 1 base; J trimming: 4 bases; junction bases outside the gene matches: 4. The length of the CDR3 is 14 residues. CDR3 nucleotide sequence: TGCAGTGCTAGAGGGGTACTAGCGGGAGAGACCCAGTACTTC. Its translation is CSARGVLAGETQYF.

This chain uses TRBV11-2 with TRBJ2-3, with 8 nucleotides matching TRBD1. The CDR3 runs to 16 residues. Per germline, CDR1 SGHAT and CDR2 FQNNGV. V shed 3 bases, J shed 4 bases, and the junction held 9 bases outside the gene matches. CDR3 region: CASSFGQGPFSDTQYF. The CDR3 coding sequence is TGTGCCAGCAGCTTCGGACAGGGCCCTTTTTCAGATACGCAGTATTTT.

This chain connects TRBV4-2 to TRBJ1-1; 10 bases are a match to TRBD1. Germline trimming cut 1 base from V and 0 bases from J; bases unmatched to any gene: 5. CDR1 is LGHNA and CDR2 is YNFKEQ in the germline V gene. The CDR3 is 17 residues long. For the CDR3, the DNA is TGTGCCAGCAGCCAAGTTCGGACAGGGGGATTGAACACTGAAGCTTTCTTT. Protein sequence: CASSQVRTGGLNTEAFF.

V and J are TRBV27 and TRBJ1-1; the match to TRBD1 covers 7 bases. Per germline, CDR1 MNHEY and CDR2 SMNVEV (reference sequence). J was trimmed by 7 bases and V by 6 bases; bases with no gene match: 8. The CDR3 runs 13 residues. CDR3 region: CASSSGGTSEAFF. The DNA for the CDR3 is TGTGCCAGCAGCTCAGGGGGAACAAGTGAAGCTTTCTTT.

This clonotype was detected many times. V usage is TRBV5-1 and J usage is TRBJ2-3; D gene uncertain. CDR1 and CDR2 (germline): SGHRS, YFSETQ. This CDR3 contains 13 residues. V lost 4 bases, J lost 2 bases, and 8 bases lay in between. The CDR3 DNA reads as TGCGCCAGCAGCCTTGACCTCACAGATACGCAGTATTTT. Amino acids: CASSLDLTDTQYF.

The chain joins TRBV7-2 to TRBJ1-4; TRBD1 matches 11 bases. Germline CDR1 SGHTA, CDR2 FQGNSA. V lost 2 bases, J lost 0 bases, and 2 bases stayed unmatched. This CDR3 region has 17 residues. The chain's CDR3 is CASSLQGQGATNEKLFF. The CDR3 DNA follows: TGTGCCAGCAGCTTACAGGGACAGGGGGCAACTAATGAAAAACTGTTTTTT.

This clonotype came up many times. V usage is TRBV5-1 and J usage is TRBJ2-3; no clear D gene. Trimming removed 4 bases at V and 2 bases at J, with 8 bases between. This CDR3 has 13 residues. Per the germline V gene, CDR1 is SGHRS and CDR2 is YFSETQ. This CDR3 is CASSITYTDTQYF. CDR3 coding DNA: TGCGCCAGCAGCATAACCTACACAGATACGCAGTATTTT.

This clonotype has ten or more counts. J is TRBJ2-1 and V is TRBV20-1, with a tentative D call TRBD2 (6 bases). Trimming removed 5 bases at V and 7 bases at J, with 21 bases between. The germline V gene encodes CDR1 DFQATT and CDR2 SNEGSKA (reference sequence). The CDR3 is 15 residues long. The CDR3 here is CSAQPWDSPGNEQFF. The CDR3 DNA is TGCAGTGCTCAGCCCTGGGACTCCCCGGGGAATGAGCAGTTCTTC.

This clonotype was observed a handful of times. J is TRBJ2-3 and V is TRBV2; D is unresolved. CDR1 and CDR2 (germline): SNHLY, FYNNEI. This CDR3 is built from 14 residues. The V and J ends lost 4 bases and 6 bases respectively, with 14 bases between them. The CDR3 loop reads CASSALRRMDTQYF. DNA of the CDR3: TGTGCCAGCAGTGCCCTCCGAAGGATGGATACGCAGTATTTT. The variable domain in full, completed from reference TRBV2 and TRBJ2-3, reads EPEVTQTPSHQVTQMGQEVILRCVPISNHLYFYWYRQILGQKVEFLVSFYNNEISEKSEIFDDQFSVERPDGSNFTLKIRSTKLEDSAMYFCASSALRRMDTQYFGPGTRLTVL.

The J gene is TRBJ2-3, the V gene TRBV5-1; D is undetermined. The germline CDR1 and CDR2 sequences are SGHRS and YFSETQ. The V and J ends lost 6 bases and 4 bases respectively, with 6 bases between them. The CDR3 spans 11 residues. CDR3 nucleotide sequence: TGCGCCAGCATCCTTTCAGATACGCAGTATTTT. Translated, it gives CASILSDTQYF.

The gene calls are TRBV7-7 and TRBJ2-3, with TRBD2 identical over 13 bases. J lost 6 bases, V lost 5 bases, and 5 bases had no gene match. The CDR3 extends over 15 amino acids. Germline CDR1 is SSHAT and CDR2 is FNYEAQ (reference sequence). CDR3 nucleotide sequence: TGTGCCAGCAGCCGCGGGACTAGCGGGACGGATACGCAGTATTTT. Protein: CASSRGTSGTDTQYF.

This sequence joins TRBV5-6 and TRBJ2-7, with D maybe TRBD2 (5 bases). This CDR3 contains 14 residues. CDR1 is SGHDT, CDR2 YYEEEE, per germline. V was clipped by 1 base and J by 5 bases, with 13 bases between them. This CDR3 is CASSLIEGRDEQYF. The DNA for the CDR3 is TGTGCCAGCAGCTTGATTGAGGGTCGGGACGAGCAGTACTTC.

In this sample, this clonotype turned up a few times. The V call is TRBV24-1, the J call TRBJ2-3; D remains ambiguous. Germline CDR1 reads KGHDR; CDR2 reads SFDVKD. V lost 4 bases and J lost 2, with 12 bases in between. There are 15 residues in the CDR3. The CDR3 here is CATSDHVLNTDTQYF. The CDR3 DNA reads TGTGCCACCAGTGACCACGTACTAAACACAGATACGCAGTATTTT.

The J gene is TRBJ2-1, the V gene TRBV18; TRBD2 agrees at 7 bases. CDR1 is KGHSH, CDR2 LQKENI, per germline. V was pared by 3 bases and J by 5 bases, with 10 bases of the junction left unmatched. This CDR3 comprises 16 residues. In DNA, the CDR3 is TGTGCCAGCTCACCGGTTATGGTAGCGGGTAACAATGAGCAGTTCTTC. Protein product: CASSPVMVAGNNEQFF.

This clonotype was detected a few times. The genes are TRBV5-5 and TRBJ2-7; a weak D match, TRBD1 (6 bases). Germline V gives CDR1 SGHKS, CDR2 YYEKEE (reference sequence). The CDR3 has 14 amino acids. Trimming pared 0 bases from V and 1 base from J, leaving 8 bases between. Here the CDR3 reads CASSLEGESYEQYF. The CDR3 DNA sequence: TGTGCCAGCAGCTTGGAGGGGGAGTCCTACGAGCAGTACTTC. The whole variable domain, filled in from reference TRBV5-5 and TRBJ2-7, reads DAGVTQSPTHLIKTRGQQVTLRCSPISGHKSVSWYQQVLGQGPQFIFQYYEKEERGRGNFPDRFSARQFPNYSSELNVNALLLGDSALYLCASSLEGESYEQYFGPGTRLTVT.

This clonotype was seen ten or more times. This chain uses TRBV28 with TRBJ2-1; 11 positions match TRBD2. The CDR3 is 12 residues long. J lost 9 bases, V lost 10 bases, and 5 bases had no gene match. Germline V gene sequence: CDR1 MDHEN, CDR2 SYDVKM. The CDR3 loop reads CATTSGKLEQFF. DNA for the CDR3: TGTGCCACGACTAGCGGGAAGCTTGAGCAGTTCTTC. The full variable domain, completed using reference TRBV28 and TRBJ2-1, is DVKVTQSSRYLVKRTGEKVFLECVQDMDHENMFWYRQDPGLGLRLIYFSYDVKMKEKGDIPEGYSVSREKKERFSLILESASTNQTSMYLCATTSGKLEQFFGPGTRLTVL.

This chain joins TRBV23-1 and TRBJ2-1, with 9 positions matching TRBD2. TRBV23-1 is an ORF, with its function uncertain. The length of the CDR3 is 20 residues. V lost 2 bases to trimming and J lost 2 bases; unmatched junction nucleotides: 16. The CDR3 DNA sequence: TGCGCCAGCAGTCAAAGAACTCCTCGGCGGGAGGGCAGGGCCTACAATGAGCAGTTCTTC. Translating it yields CASSQRTPRREGRAYNEQFF.

A note on this clonotype: This sequence may be a read error, since a much larger clone differs from it by one base. The CDR3 carries no conserved terminal phenylalanine or tryptophan, so it likely arises from a read error. V is TRBV18 and J is TRBJ2-1, with D hard to call. CDR1 is KGHSH and CDR2 is LQKENI in the germline V gene. This CDR3 has 16 residues. V lost 0 bases, J lost 5 bases, and 14 bases lay in between. The CDR3 DNA reads as TGTGCCAGCTCACCACCGGTGGGAAGGACCGACAATGAGCAGTTCCTC. Its protein is CASSPPVGRTDNEQFL.

This clonotype was seen many times. The V gene is TRBV6-5, the J gene TRBJ2-3, with TRBD2 identical over 9 bases. CDR1 is MNHEY and CDR2 is SVGAGI in the germline V gene. Unmatched junction bases numbered 10, after V lost 5 bases and J lost 13 bases. There are 13 residues in the CDR3. The CDR3 here is CASSPQMGLAKYF. For the CDR3, the DNA is TGTGCCAGCAGTCCCCAAATGGGACTAGCAAAGTATTTT.

This clonotype was counted between two and nine times. This chain links TRBV4-1 with TRBJ2-7; D unclear. The germline CDR1 and CDR2 sequences are MGHRA and YSYEKL. Trimming pared 1 base from V and 2 bases from J, leaving 6 bases between. The CDR3 totals 13 residues. CDR3 protein: CASSQASTYEQYF. The CDR3 DNA reads as TGCGCCAGCAGCCAAGCTAGTACCTACGAGCAGTACTTC.

V and J are TRBV7-9 and TRBJ2-5, with a tentative D call TRBD1 (5 bases). With 5 bases removed from V and 7 bases from J, the gap between germline ends came to 17 bases. This CDR3 has 14 amino acids. Germline V gene lookup returns CDR1 SEHNR and CDR2 FQNEAQ (reference sequence). The CDR3 is CASSHPGPGATQYF. CDR3 in DNA: TGTGCCAGCAGCCACCCGGGCCCTGGGGCGACCCAGTACTTC. The full variable domain, completed using reference TRBV7-9 and TRBJ2-5, is DTGVSQNPRHKITKRGQNVTFRCDPISEHNRLYWYRQTLGQGPEFLTYFQNEAQLEKSRLLSDRFSAERPKGSFSTLEIQRTEQGDSAMYLCASSHPGPGATQYFGPGTRLLVL.

V and J are TRBV29-1 and TRBJ1-1, with 7 bases that match TRBD1. V lost 7 bases and J lost 6; bases outside the gene matches: 8. CDR1 is SQVTM, CDR2 ANQGSEA, per germline. The CDR3 runs to 12 residues. CDR3 residues: CSGGQMTAEAFF. As DNA, the CDR3 is TGCAGCGGGGGACAGATGACGGCTGAAGCTTTCTTT.

The chain uses TRBV7-9 and TRBJ2-6; the D is unclear. Per the germline V gene, CDR1 is SEHNR and CDR2 is FQNEAQ (reference sequence). The CDR3 covers 13 residues. Trimming removed 8 bases at V and 4 bases at J, with 9 bases between. CDR3 coding DNA: TGTGCCAGCTGCCCGTCCGGGGCCAACGTCCTGACTTTC. Translation gives CASCPSGANVLTF.

This clonotype has ten or more counts. The V and J genes are TRBV2 and TRBJ1-1, with 10 bases fitting TRBD1. This CDR3 spans 19 amino acids. Germline trimming cut 6 bases from V and 1 base from J; bases unmatched to any gene: 17. The germline gives CDR1 SNHLY, CDR2 FYNNEI. The CDR3 nucleotides are TGTGCCAGCAGGCGGCGTATGGGACAGGGGATTAAACAGAACACTGAAGCTTTCTTT. It encodes CASRRRMGQGIKQNTEAFF.

This clonotype was counted between two and nine times. The rearrangement joins TRBV5-1 to TRBJ2-5; perhaps TRBD1 as D (6 bases). Germline lookup yields CDR1 SGHRS and CDR2 YFSETQ. This CDR3 contains 13 residues. The germline V and J ends were trimmed by 1 base and 5 bases, with 9 bases remaining between them. The CDR3 DNA reads as TGCGCCAGCAGCTTGACAGGGTATGAGACCCAGTACTTC. It encodes CASSLTGYETQYF.